The 16 T cell receptor beta chains below come from one sample, sequenced in a study of CD8+CD57+ T cells in acquired aplastic anemia. The use of genomic DNA as template underpinned the TCR beta VDJ and CDR3 profiling. TCRdb re-derived calls from the reads in MiXCR, one entry per CDR3 protein. The sample holds 60,000 or so distinct CDR3 sequences, around 50% seen once. The sample was sorted CD4+, CD8+, or CD8+CD57+ T cells (not recorded which) from PBMCs. The receptors come from a human donor in good health, serving as a control.

This clonotype was picked up many times. The V and J genes are TRBV20-1 and TRBJ1-3; D possibly corresponds to TRBD1 (5 bases). V was cut by 7 bases and J by 2 bases, with 6 bases left in between. This CDR3 has 11 amino acids. In germline, CDR1 is DFQATT, CDR2 SNEGSKA (reference sequence). CDR3 loop: CSGGAGNTIYF. The DNA for the CDR3 is TGCAGTGGGGGGGCTGGAAACACCATATATTTT.

This clonotype was observed at least ten times. The rearrangement uses TRBV28 and TRBJ2-3; D is unresolved. The V and J ends lost 5 bases and 3 bases respectively, with 12 bases between them. Looked up from germline, CDR1 is MDHEN and CDR2 is SYDVKM. The CDR3 loop spans 14 amino acids. The CDR3: CASSPRTGTDTQYF. The DNA of the CDR3 is TGTGCCAGCAGTCCTCGGACCGGAACAGATACGCAGTATTTT.

As to this clonotype: At one boundary the junction diverges from the germline segment, which might be a read error. The genes are TRBV2 and TRBJ2-1, with D perhaps TRBD2 (9 bases). The CDR3 spans 16 residues. Germline V CDR1 and CDR2: SNHLY, FYNNEI. The CDR3 sequence: CATSDSSSGTGDEQFF. The CDR3 DNA reads TGTGCCACCAGTGACTCCTCTAGCGGGACAGGCGATGAGCAGTTCTTC.

The rearrangement links TRBV15 to TRBJ2-3; 8 positions match TRBD1. Germline values: CDR1 LNHNV, CDR2 YYDKDF (reference sequence). J was trimmed by 3 bases and V by 3 bases; bases with no gene match: 8. The CDR3 has 16 residues. The DNA of the CDR3 is TGTGCCACCAGCAGCTTAAAGGACAGGGAAACAGATACGCAGTATTTT. It yields the protein CATSSLKDRETDTQYF.

The gene calls are TRBV5-8 and TRBJ1-2; D is unclear. Trimming pared 4 bases from V and 2 bases from J, leaving 12 bases between. CDR3 length: 14 amino acids. The germline V gene has CDR1 SGHTS and CDR2 YDEGEE. This CDR3 is CASSRVGGNYGYTF. The CDR3, as DNA: TGTGCCAGCAGCCGGGTAGGAGGCAACTATGGCTACACCTTC. The whole variable domain, remainder taken from reference TRBV5-8 and TRBJ1-2, is EAGVTQSPTHLIKTRGQQATLRCSPISGHTSVYWYQQALGLGLQFLLWYDEGEERNRGNFPPRFSGRQFPNYSSELNVNALELEDSALYLCASSRVGGNYGYTFGSGTRLTVV.

This clonotype was detected a few times. This chain links TRBV19 with TRBJ1-1; perhaps TRBD1 as D (5 bases). The V gene's germline CDR1 is LNHDA and CDR2 SQIVND (reference sequence). CDR3 length: 14 amino acids. V lost 6 bases, J lost 3 bases, and 14 bases lay in between. The CDR3 sequence is CASSRDSGYTEAFF. The CDR3 DNA reads TGTGCCAGTAGCCGGGACTCCGGGTACACTGAAGCTTTCTTT.

This clonotype was recorded a few times. The junction differs from germline at one of its ends, possibly a read error. For the CDR3, the DNA is TGTGCCAGCAGATCGGAGGGGAACCCTGAAGCTTTCTTT. This gives the protein CASRSEGNPEAFF. V gene TRBV7-7 combines with J gene TRBJ1-1; D is possibly TRBD1 (5 bases). CDR1 is SSHAT and CDR2 is FNYEAQ in the germline V gene (reference sequence). CDR3 size: 13 residues.

This clonotype has a handful of counts. A read error may produce the germline difference seen at one junction end. This chain uses TRBV19 with TRBJ2-3; 7 bases fit TRBD2. Germline loops: CDR1 LNHDA, CDR2 SQIVND (reference sequence). The CDR3 is made up of 16 amino acids. CDR3 bases: TGTGTCAGTAGTATAGGTCGCGGGAGAACCACAGATACGCAGTATTTT. It is translated as CVSSIGRGRTTDTQYF.

This clonotype has only a few counts. This chain joins TRBV5-1 and TRBJ2-3; D may be TRBD1 or TRBD2 (5 bases each). V gave up 1 base and J gave up 2 bases, with 11 bases separating them. The germline V gene encodes CDR1 SGHRS and CDR2 YFSETQ. The CDR3 is 15 amino acids. The CDR3 sequence is CASSLNEGLTDTQYF. The CDR3 region has the DNA TGCGCCAGCAGCTTGAATGAGGGGCTCACAGATACGCAGTATTTT.

The chain links TRBV5-1 to TRBJ2-3, with 7 positions matching TRBD1. The CDR3 covers 12 residues. Germline V gives CDR1 SGHRS, CDR2 YFSETQ. V trimming: 4 bases; J trimming: 10 bases; junction bases outside the gene matches: 6. CDR3 loop: CASSIQGSAQYF. The CDR3 DNA reads TGCGCCAGCAGCATACAGGGGAGTGCGCAGTATTTT. The full variable domain, in which reference TRBV5-1 and TRBJ2-3 provide the parts outside the CDR3, is KAGVTQTPRYLIKTRGQQVTLSCSPISGHRSVSWYQQTPGQGLQFLFEYFSETQRNKGNFPGRFSGRQFSNSRSEMNVSTLELGDSALYLCASSIQGSAQYFGPGTRLTVL.

This clonotype has at least ten counts. The chain recombines TRBV12-3 or TRBV12-4 with TRBJ2-1, with 10 bases fitting TRBD2. The CDR3 totals 14 residues. With V trimmed by 6 bases and J by 6 bases, 5 bases remained unmatched. The DNA of the CDR3 is TGTGCCAGCAGAACTAGCGGGACTCGCAATGAGCAGTTCTTC. Translated, it gives CASRTSGTRNEQFF.

Points on this clonotype: Given the absence of the conserved phenylalanine or tryptophan at the CDR3 end, a read error is likely. V and J are TRBV29-1 and TRBJ2-1; 9 bases match TRBD2. Germline CDR1 and CDR2: SQVTM and ANQGSEA. Trimming cost V 5 bases and J 2 bases; bases outside gene matches: 7. The CDR3 runs to 15 residues. In DNA, the CDR3 is TGCAGCGTTAACCTCGCGGGAGGGGCCTACAATGAGCAGTTCCTC. Protein sequence: CSVNLAGGAYNEQFL.

This clonotype occurred many times. The chain employs TRBV30 and TRBJ2-7; D gene uncertain. Germline V gene lookup returns CDR1 GTSNPN and CDR2 SVGIG (reference sequence). CDR3 length equals 12 residues. V was clipped by 1 base and J by 5 bases, with 9 bases between them. Here the CDR3 DNA reads TGTGCCTGGAGTGGGGATGTCCACGAGCAGTACTTC. Translating gives CAWSGDVHEQYF.

This clonotype was recorded at least ten times. This chain joins TRBV5-1 and TRBJ2-1, with 7 nucleotides matching TRBD2. V shed 3 bases, J shed 3 bases, and the junction held 9 bases outside the gene matches. Germline CDR1 SGHRS, CDR2 YFSETQ. The CDR3 length is 16 residues. CDR3: CASSSGDYSNYNEQFF. CDR3 coding DNA: TGCGCCAGCAGCTCCGGGGACTACTCAAACTACAATGAGCAGTTCTTC.

The chain has TRBV11-2 and TRBJ2-5, with 8 bases lining up with TRBD2. V shed 1 base, J shed 3 bases, and the junction held 7 bases outside the gene matches. Per the germline V gene, CDR1 is SGHAT and CDR2 is FQNNGV. The CDR3 covers 16 residues. The CDR3 loop reads CASSLVGLVGEETQYF. The CDR3 DNA follows: TGTGCCAGCAGCTTAGTGGGACTAGTGGGGGAAGAGACCCAGTACTTC.

The J gene is TRBJ1-5, the V gene TRBV29-1; 8 bases agree with TRBD1. Per the germline V gene, CDR1 is SQVTM and CDR2 is ANQGSEA. V shed 5 bases and J 4 bases; nucleotides not matched to a gene: 10. This CDR3 is 15 amino acids long. CDR3 sequence reads: CSVKTGTGTNQPQHF. The CDR3 DNA is TGCAGCGTTAAGACAGGGACAGGCACTAATCAGCCCCAGCATTTT. The full variable domain, completed using reference TRBV29-1 and TRBJ1-5, is SAVISQKPSRDICQRGTSLTIQCQVDSQVTMMFWYRQQPGQSLTLIATANQGSEATYESGFVIDKFPISRPNLTFSTLTVSNMSPEDSSIYLCSVKTGTGTNQPQHFGDGTRLSIL.